The following is a T cell receptor beta chain sequence with its context. Its specificity is not known. Treatment specified: roughly 10-day PBMC culture with coronavirus spike peptide pools or control peptides (ViraFEST assay). Peptide-pool expansion of antigen-specific T cells preceded TCR sequencing in ViraFEST. Negative-selection isolation of CD4+ T cells was performed after 9 to 11 days of culture. These data belong to a study of vaccination and CD4 T cells after COVID-19. Germline-derived CDR1 and CDR2 are SGHNT and YENEEA. V lost 5 bases and J 7 bases, leaving 21 bases between the germline ends. The CDR3 sequence is 16 residues long. Sequenced with the Oncomine TCR Beta short-read assay was DNA taken from cultured CD4+ T cells. Genomic DNA from cultured CD4+ T cells was extracted. TCRdb re-called the PCR reads through MiXCR, storing one row per CDR3 protein. Among around 1,600 distinct CDR3 sequences, about 70% were seen once, and the ten largest hold roughly 40%.

The sequencing used CD4+ T cells from blood, cultured in vitro, collected after SARS-CoV-2 vaccination. The chain joins TRBV11-3 to TRBJ2-1; tentatively, D is TRBD1 (6 bases). The clonotype originates from a human donor who had recovered from COVID-19. The CDR3 DNA follows: TGTGCCAGCAGCCTTGTTTGGAGAGGGGGTGGAAATGAGCAGTTCTTC. Its translation: CASSLVWRGGGNEQFF.